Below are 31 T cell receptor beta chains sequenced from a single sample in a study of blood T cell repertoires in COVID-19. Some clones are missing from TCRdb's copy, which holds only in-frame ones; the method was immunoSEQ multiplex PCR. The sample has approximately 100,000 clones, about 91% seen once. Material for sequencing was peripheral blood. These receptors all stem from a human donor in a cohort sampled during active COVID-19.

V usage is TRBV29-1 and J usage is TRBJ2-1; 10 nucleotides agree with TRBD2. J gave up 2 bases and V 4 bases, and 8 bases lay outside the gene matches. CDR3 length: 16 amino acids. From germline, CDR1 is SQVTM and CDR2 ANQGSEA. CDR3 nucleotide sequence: TGCAGCGTTGTGATAGCGGGGGGCTCGACCTACAATGAGCAGTTCTTC. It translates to CSVVIAGGSTYNEQFF.

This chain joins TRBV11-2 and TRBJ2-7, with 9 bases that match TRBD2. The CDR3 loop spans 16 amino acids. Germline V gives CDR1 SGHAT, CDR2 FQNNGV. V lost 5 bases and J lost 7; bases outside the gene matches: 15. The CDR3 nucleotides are TGTGCCAGCAGCCCATATATCGGCGGGAGGGGATGGGAGCAGTACTTC. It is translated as CASSPYIGGRGWEQYF.

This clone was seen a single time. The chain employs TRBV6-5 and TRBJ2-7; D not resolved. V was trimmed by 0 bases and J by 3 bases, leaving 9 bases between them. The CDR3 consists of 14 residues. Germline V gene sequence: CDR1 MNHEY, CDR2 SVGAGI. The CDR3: CASSYSNRHYEQYF. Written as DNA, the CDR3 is TGTGCCAGCAGTTACTCGAACAGACACTACGAGCAGTACTTC.

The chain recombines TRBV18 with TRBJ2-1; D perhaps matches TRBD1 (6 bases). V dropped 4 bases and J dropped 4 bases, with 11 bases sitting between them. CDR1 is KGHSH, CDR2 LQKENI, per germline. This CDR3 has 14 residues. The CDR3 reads CASSRDTNYNEQFF. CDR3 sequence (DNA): TGTGCCAGCTCACGGGACACCAATTACAATGAGCAGTTCTTC.

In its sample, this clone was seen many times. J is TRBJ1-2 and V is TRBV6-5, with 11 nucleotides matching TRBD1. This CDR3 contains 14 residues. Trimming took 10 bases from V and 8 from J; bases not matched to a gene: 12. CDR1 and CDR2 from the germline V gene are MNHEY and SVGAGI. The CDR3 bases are TGTGCCACCACGGACAGGGGGCGCGGGGACGGCTACACCTTC. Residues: CATTDRGRGDGYTF.

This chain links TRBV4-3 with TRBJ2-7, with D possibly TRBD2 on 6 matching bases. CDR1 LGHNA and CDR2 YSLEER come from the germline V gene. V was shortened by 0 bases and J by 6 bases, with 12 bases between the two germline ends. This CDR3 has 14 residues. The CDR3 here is CASSQDRGLGEQYF. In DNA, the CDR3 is TGCGCCAGCAGCCAAGATCGGGGGTTGGGCGAGCAGTACTTC.

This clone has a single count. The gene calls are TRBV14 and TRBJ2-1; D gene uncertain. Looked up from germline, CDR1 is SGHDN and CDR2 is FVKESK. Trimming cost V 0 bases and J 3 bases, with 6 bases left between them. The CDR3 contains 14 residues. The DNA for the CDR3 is TGTGCCAGCAGCCAAGATCTTCTCTACAATGAGCAGTTCTTC. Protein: CASSQDLLYNEQFF. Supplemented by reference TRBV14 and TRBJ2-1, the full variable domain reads EAGVTQFPSHSVIEKGQTVTLRCDPISGHDNLYWYRRVMGKEIKFLLHFVKESKQDESGMPNNRFLAERTGGTYSTLKVQPAELEDSGVYFCASSQDLLYNEQFFGPGTRLTVL.

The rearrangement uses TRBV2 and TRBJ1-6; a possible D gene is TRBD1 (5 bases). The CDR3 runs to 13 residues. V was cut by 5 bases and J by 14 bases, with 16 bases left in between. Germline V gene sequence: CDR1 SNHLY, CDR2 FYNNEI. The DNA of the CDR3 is TGTGCCAGCAGTCCCCACGACCGGGGGTCCCTCCACTTT. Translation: CASSPHDRGSLHF.

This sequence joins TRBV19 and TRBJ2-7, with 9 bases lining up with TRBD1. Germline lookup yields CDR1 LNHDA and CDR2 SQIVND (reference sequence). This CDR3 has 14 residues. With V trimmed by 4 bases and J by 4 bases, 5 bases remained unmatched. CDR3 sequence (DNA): TGTGCCAGTAGTACGGGACAGGGAGGTTACGAGCAGTACTTC. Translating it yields CASSTGQGGYEQYF.

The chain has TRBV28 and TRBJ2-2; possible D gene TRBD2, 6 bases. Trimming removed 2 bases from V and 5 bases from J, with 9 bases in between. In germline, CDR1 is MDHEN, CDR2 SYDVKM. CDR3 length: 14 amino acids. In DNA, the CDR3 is TGTGCCAGCAGTTTAGGAGGGCCAACCGGGGAGCTGTTTTTT. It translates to CASSLGGPTGELFF.

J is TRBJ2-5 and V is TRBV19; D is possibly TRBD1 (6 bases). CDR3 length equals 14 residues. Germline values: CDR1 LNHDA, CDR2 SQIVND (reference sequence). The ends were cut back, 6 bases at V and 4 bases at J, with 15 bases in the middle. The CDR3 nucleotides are TGTGCCAGTAGGCAACAGGGTAGGGGAGAGACCCAGTACTTC. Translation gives CASRQQGRGETQYF.

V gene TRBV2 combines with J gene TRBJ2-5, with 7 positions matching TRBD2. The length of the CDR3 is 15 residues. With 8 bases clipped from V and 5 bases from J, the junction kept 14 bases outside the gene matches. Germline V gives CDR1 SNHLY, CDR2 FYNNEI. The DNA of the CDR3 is TGTGCCAGCGGTTTAGAGGGACTATCCGGTGAGACCCAGTACTTC. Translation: CASGLEGLSGETQYF.

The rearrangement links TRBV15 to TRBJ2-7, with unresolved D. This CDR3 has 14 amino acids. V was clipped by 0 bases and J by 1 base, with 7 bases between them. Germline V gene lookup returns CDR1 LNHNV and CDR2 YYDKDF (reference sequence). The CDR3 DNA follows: TGTGCCACCAGCAGAGATTTTCAGTCCTACGAGCAGTACTTC. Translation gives CATSRDFQSYEQYF.

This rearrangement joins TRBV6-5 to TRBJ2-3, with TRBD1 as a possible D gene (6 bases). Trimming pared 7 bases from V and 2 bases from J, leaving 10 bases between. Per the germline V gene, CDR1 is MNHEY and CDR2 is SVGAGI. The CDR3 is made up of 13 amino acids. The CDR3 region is CASTDRFTDTQYF. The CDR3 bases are TGTGCCAGCACCGACAGGTTCACAGATACGCAGTATTTT.

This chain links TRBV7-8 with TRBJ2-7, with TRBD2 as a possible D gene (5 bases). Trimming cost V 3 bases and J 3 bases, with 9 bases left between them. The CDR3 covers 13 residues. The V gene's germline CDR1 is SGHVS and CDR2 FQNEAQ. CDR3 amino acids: CASSFTRDYEQYF. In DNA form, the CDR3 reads TGTGCCAGCAGCTTCACGAGGGACTACGAGCAGTACTTC.

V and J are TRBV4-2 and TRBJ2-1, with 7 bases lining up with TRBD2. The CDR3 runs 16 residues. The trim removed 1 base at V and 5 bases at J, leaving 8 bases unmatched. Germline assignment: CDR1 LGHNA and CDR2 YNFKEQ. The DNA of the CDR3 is TGTGCCAGCAGCCAAGTGGGACTAATGCGGAACAATGAGCAGTTCTTC. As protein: CASSQVGLMRNNEQFF.

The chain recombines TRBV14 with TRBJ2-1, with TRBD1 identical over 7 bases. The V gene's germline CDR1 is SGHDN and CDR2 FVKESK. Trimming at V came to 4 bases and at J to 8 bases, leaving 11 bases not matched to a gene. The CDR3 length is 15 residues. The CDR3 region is CASSLKTGYFYEQFF. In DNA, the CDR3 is TGTGCCAGCAGCCTGAAGACAGGGTACTTCTATGAGCAGTTCTTC.

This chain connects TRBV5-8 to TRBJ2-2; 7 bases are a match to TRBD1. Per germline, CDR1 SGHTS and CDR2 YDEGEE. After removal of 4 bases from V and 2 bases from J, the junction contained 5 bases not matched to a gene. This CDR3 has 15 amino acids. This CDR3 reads CASSMGTVNTGELFF. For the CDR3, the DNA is TGTGCCAGCAGCATGGGGACAGTAAACACCGGGGAGCTGTTTTTT. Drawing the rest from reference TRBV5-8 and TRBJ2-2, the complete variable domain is EAGVTQSPTHLIKTRGQQATLRCSPISGHTSVYWYQQALGLGLQFLLWYDEGEERNRGNFPPRFSGRQFPNYSSELNVNALELEDSALYLCASSMGTVNTGELFFGEGSRLTVL.

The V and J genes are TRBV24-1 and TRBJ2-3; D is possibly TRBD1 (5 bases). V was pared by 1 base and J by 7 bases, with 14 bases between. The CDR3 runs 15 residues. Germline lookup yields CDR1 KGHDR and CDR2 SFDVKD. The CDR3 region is CATSDFARERHTQYF. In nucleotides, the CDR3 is TGTGCCACCAGTGATTTCGCCAGGGAACGACATACGCAGTATTTT.

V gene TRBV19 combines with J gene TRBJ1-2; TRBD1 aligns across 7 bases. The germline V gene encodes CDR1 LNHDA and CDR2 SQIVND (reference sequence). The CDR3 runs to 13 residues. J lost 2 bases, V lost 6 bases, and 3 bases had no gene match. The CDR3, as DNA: TGTGCCAGTAGGGGGACAGTAAACTATGGCTACACCTTC. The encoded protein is CASRGTVNYGYTF.

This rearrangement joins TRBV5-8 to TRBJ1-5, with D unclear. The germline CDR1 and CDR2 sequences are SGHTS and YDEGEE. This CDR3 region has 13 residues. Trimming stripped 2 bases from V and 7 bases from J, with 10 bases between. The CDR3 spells CASSFRLGQPQHF. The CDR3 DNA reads TGTGCCAGCAGCTTCCGACTCGGACAGCCCCAGCATTTT.

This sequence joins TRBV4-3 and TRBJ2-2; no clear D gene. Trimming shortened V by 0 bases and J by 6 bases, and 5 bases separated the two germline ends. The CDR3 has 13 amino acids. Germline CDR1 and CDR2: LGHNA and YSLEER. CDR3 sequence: CASSQELPGELFF. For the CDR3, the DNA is TGCGCCAGCAGCCAAGAACTCCCCGGGGAGCTGTTTTTT.

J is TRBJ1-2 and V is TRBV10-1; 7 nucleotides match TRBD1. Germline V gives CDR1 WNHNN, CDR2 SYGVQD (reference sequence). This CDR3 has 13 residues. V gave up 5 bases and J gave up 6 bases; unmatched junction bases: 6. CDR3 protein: CASSPRQGHGYTF. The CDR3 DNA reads TGCGCCAGCAGTCCAAGACAGGGTCATGGCTACACCTTC.

The DNA of the CDR3 is TGTGCCAGTAGGTCCGGACATGGAGGCACAGATACGCAGTATTTT. Encoded protein: CASRSGHGGTDTQYF. This rearrangement joins TRBV19 to TRBJ2-3; a possible D gene is TRBD1 (5 bases). Germline V CDR1 and CDR2: LNHDA, SQIVND (reference sequence). CDR3 length: 15 residues. Trimming took 6 bases from V and 1 from J, leaving 14 bases between them.

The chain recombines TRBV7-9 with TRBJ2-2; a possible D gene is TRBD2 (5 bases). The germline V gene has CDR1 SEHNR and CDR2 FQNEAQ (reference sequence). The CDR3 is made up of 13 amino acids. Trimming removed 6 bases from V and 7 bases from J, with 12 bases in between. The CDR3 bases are TGTGCCAGCAGTTCCCTCGGGGACGGGGAGCTGTTTTTT. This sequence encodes CASSSLGDGELFF.

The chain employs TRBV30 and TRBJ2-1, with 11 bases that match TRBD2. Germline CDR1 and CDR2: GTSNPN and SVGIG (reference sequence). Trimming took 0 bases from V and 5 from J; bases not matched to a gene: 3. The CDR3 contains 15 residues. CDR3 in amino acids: CAWSVRLAGNNEQFF. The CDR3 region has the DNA TGTGCCTGGAGTGTACGACTAGCGGGGAACAATGAGCAGTTCTTC. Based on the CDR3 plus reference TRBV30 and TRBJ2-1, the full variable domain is SQTIHQWPATLVQPVGSPLSLECTVEGTSNPNLYWYRQAAGRGLQLLFYSVGIGQISSEVPQNLSASRPQDRQFILSSKKLLLSDSGFYLCAWSVRLAGNNEQFFGPGTRLTVL.

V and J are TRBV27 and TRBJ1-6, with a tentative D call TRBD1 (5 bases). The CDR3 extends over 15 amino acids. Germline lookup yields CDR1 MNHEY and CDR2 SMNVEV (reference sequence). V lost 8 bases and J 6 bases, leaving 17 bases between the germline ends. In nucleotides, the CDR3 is TGTGCCAGCGGAGATCCCAGGGTCAGTAATTCACCCCTCCACTTT. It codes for CASGDPRVSNSPLHF.

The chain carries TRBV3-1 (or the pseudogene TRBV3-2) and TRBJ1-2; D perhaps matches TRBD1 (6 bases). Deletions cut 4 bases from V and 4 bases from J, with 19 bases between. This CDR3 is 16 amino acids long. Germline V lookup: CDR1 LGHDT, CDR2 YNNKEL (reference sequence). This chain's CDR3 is CASSLLPGQGPYGYTF. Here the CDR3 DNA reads TGTGCCAGCAGCCTCCTCCCGGGACAAGGCCCCTATGGCTACACCTTC.

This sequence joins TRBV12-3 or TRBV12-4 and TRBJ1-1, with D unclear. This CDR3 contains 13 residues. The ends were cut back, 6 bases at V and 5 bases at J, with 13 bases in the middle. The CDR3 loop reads CASRLTRRTEAFF. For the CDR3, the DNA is TGTGCCAGCAGATTGACCAGGAGGACTGAAGCTTTCTTT.

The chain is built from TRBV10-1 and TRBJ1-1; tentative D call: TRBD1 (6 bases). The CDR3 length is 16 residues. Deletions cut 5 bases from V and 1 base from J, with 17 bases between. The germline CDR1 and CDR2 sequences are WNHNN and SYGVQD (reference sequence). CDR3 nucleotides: TGCGCCAGCAGTCCCAACTCCGGGACAAGGAACACTGAAGCTTTCTTT. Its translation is CASSPNSGTRNTEAFF.

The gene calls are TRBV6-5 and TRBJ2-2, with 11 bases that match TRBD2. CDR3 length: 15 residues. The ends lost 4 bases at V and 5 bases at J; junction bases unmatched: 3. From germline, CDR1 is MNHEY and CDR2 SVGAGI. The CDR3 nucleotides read TGTGCCAGCAGTTCACTAGCGGGAGTGACCGGGGAGCTGTTTTTT. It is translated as CASSSLAGVTGELFF.